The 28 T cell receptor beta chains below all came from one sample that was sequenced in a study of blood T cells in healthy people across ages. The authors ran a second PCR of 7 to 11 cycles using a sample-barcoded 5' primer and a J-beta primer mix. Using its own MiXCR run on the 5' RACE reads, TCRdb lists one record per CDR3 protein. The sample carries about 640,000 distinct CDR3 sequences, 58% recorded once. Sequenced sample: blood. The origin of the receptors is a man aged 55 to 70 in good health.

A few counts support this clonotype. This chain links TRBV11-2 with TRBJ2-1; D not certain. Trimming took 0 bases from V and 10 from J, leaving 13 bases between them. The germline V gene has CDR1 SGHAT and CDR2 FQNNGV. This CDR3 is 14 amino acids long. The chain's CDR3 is CASSLEAPAREQFF. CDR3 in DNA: TGTGCCAGCAGCTTAGAAGCCCCAGCGAGGGAGCAGTTCTTC.

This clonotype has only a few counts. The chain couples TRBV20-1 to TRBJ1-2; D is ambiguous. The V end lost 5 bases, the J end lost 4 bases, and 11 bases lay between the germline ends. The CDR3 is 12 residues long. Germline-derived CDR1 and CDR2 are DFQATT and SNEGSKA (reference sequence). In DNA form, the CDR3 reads TGCAGTGCTCCTTCCGGGCCCTATGGCTACACCTTC. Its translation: CSAPSGPYGYTF.

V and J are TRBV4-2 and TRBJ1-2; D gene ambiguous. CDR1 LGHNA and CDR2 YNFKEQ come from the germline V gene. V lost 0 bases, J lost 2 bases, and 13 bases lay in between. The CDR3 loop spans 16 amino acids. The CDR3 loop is CASSQDWAQTNYGYTF. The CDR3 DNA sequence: TGTGCCAGCAGCCAAGATTGGGCACAGACCAACTATGGCTACACCTTC.

The CDR3 DNA reads TGCGCCAGCAGCGGTTTGGGGGTAACTAATGAAAAACTGTTTTTT. It translates to CASSGLGVTNEKLFF. The chain carries TRBV10-2 and TRBJ1-4; D possibly corresponds to TRBD1 (5 bases). This CDR3 contains 15 residues. The germline V gene has CDR1 WSHSY and CDR2 SAAADI. Trimming removed 6 bases from V and 1 base from J, with 12 bases in between.

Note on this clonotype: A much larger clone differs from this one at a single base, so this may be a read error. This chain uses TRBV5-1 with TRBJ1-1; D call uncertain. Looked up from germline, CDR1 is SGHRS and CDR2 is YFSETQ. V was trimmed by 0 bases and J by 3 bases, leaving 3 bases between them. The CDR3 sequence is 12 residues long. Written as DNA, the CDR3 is TGCGCCAGCAGCTTGGACGACACTGAAGCTTTCTTT. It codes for CASSLDDTEAFF.

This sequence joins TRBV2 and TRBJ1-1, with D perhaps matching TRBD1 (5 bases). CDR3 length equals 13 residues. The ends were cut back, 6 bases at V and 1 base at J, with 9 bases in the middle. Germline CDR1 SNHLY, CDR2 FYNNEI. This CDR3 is CASRVRGNTEAFF. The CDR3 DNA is TGTGCCAGCAGGGTTAGGGGGAACACTGAAGCTTTCTTT.

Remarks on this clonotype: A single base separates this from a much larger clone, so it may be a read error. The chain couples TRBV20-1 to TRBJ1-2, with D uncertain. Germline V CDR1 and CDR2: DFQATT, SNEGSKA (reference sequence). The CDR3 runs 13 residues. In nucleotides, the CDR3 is TGCGGTGCTAGAGTCGGGTCAGTCTATGGCTACACCTTC. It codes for CGARVGSVYGYTF.

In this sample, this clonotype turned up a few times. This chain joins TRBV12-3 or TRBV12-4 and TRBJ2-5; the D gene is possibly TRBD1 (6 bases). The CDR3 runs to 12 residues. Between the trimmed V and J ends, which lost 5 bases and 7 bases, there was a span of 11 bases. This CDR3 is CASSRDTGTQYF. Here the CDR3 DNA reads TGTGCCAGCAGTCGGGACACGGGGACCCAGTACTTC.

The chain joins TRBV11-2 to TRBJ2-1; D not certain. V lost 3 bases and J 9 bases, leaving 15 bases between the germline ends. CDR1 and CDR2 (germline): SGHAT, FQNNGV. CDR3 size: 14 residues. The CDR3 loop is CASSLRTVGSEQFF. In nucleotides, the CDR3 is TGTGCCAGCAGCTTGCGAACAGTAGGCAGTGAGCAGTTCTTC.

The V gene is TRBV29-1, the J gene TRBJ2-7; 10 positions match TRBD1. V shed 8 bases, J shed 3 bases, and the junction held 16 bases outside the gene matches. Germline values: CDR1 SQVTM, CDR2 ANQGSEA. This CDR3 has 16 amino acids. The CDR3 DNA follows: TGCAGCCCTTTTCACCCCGGGACAGGGGCCCTCTACGAGCAGTACTTC. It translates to CSPFHPGTGALYEQYF.

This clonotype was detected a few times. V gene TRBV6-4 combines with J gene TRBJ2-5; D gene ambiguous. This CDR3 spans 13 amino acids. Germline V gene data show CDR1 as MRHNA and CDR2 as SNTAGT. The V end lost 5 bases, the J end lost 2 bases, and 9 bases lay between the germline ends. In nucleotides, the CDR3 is TGTGCCAGCAGTAGACGGATACAAGAGACCCAGTACTTC. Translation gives CASSRRIQETQYF.

CDR3 loop: CASSFTGTNSPLHF. CDR3 coding DNA: TGTGCCAGCAGTTTCACAGGGACCAATTCACCCCTCCACTTT. The chain employs TRBV7-9 and TRBJ1-6; D possibly corresponds to TRBD1 (6 bases). Between the trimmed V and J ends, which lost 6 bases and 7 bases, there was a span of 13 bases. Germline V gene sequence: CDR1 SEHNR, CDR2 FQNEAQ (reference sequence). The CDR3 contains 14 residues.

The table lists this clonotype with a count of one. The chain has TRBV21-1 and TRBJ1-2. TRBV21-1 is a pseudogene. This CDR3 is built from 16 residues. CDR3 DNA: TGTGCCAGCAGCAAATTAGCGAGGGACTCTAACTATGGCTACACCTTC. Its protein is CASSKLARDSNYGYTF.

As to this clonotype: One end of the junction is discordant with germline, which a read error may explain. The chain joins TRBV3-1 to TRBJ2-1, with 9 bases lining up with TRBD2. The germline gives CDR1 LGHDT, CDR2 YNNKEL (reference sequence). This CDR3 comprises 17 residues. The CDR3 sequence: CASSQDLLAGLNNEQCF. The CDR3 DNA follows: TGTGCCAGCAGCCAAGATTTGCTAGCGGGGTTAAACAATGAGCAGTGCTTC.

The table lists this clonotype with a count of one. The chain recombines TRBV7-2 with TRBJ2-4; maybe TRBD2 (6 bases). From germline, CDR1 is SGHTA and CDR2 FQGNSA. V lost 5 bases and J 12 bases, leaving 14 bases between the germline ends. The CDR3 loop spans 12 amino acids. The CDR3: CASSQLADHQYF. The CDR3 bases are TGTGCCAGCAGCCAGTTAGCGGATCATCAGTACTTC.

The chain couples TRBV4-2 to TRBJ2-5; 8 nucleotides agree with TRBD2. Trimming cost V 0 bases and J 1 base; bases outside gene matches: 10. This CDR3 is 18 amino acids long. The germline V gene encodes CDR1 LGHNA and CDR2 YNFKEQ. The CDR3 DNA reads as TGTGCCAGCAGCCAAGAAGGAAGGGCTAGCGGGTCCCAAGAGACCCAGTACTTC. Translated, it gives CASSQEGRASGSQETQYF.

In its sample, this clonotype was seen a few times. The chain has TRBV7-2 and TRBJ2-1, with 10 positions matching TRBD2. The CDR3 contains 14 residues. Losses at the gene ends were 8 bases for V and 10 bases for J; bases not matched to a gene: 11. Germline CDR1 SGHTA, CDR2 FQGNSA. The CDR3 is CASASSSGGPEQFF. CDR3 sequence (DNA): TGTGCCAGCGCATCATCTAGCGGGGGCCCGGAGCAGTTCTTC. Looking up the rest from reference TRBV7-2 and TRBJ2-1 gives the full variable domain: GAGVSQSPSNKVTEKGKDVELRCDPISGHTALYWYRQSLGQGLEFLIYFQGNSAPDKSGLPSDRFSAERTGGSVSTLTIQRTQQEDSAVYLCASASSSGGPEQFFGPGTRLTVL.

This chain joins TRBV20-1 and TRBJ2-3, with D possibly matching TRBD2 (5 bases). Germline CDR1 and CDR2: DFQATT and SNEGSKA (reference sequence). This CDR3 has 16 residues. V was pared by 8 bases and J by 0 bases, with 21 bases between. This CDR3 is CSLAGKLASSTDTQYF. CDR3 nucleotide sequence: TGCAGTTTGGCGGGTAAACTGGCGTCTAGCACAGATACGCAGTATTTT.

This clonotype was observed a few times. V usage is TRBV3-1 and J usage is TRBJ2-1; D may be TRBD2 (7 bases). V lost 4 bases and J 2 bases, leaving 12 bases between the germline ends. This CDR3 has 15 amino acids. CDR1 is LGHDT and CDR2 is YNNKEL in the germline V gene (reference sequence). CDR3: CASSPGEGAYNEQFF. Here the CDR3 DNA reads TGTGCCAGCAGCCCAGGGGAGGGCGCCTACAATGAGCAGTTCTTC.

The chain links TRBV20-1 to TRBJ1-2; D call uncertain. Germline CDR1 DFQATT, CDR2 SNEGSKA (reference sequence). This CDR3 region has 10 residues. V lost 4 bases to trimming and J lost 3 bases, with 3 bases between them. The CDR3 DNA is TGCAGTGCTACAGACTATGGCTACACCTTC. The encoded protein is CSATDYGYTF.

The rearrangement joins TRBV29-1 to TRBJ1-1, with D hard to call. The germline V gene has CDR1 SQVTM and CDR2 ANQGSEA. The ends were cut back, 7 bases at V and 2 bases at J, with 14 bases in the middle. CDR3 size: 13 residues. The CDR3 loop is CSARPQTNTEAFF. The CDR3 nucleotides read TGCAGCGCCCGACCCCAAACCAACACTGAAGCTTTCTTT.

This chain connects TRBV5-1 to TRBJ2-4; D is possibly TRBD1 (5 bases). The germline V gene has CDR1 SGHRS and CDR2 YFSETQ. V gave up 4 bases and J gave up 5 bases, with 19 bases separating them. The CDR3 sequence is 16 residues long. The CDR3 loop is CASSPAFRGGENIQYF. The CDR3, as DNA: TGCGCCAGCAGCCCGGCTTTTAGGGGCGGCGAAAACATTCAGTACTTC.

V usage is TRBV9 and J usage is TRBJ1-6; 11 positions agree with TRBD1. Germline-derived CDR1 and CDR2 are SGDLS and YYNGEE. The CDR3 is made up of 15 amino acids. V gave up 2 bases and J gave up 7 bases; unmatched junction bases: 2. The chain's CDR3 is CASSVRDRGNSPLHF. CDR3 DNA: TGTGCCAGCAGCGTTCGGGACAGGGGGAATTCACCCCTCCACTTT.

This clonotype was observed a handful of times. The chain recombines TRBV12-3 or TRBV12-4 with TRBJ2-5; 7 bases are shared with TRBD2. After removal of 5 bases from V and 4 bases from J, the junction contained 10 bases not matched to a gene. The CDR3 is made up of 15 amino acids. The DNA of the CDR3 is TGTGCCAGCAGTCCTGGGGGGGACTCACGAGAGACCCAGTACTTC. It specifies CASSPGGDSRETQYF.

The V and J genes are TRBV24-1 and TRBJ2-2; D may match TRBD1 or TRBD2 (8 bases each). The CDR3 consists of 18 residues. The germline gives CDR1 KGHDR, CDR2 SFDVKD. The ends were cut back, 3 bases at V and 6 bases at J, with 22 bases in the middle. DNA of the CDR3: TGTGCCACCAGTGATCCGCGGGAGGACAGGGCGATTGCCGGGGAGCTGTTTTTT. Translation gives CATSDPREDRAIAGELFF.

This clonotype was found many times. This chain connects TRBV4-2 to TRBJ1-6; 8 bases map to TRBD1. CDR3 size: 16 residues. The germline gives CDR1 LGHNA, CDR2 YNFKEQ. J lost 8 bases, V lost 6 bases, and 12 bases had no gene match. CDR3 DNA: TGTGCCAGCAGGCCCAGCGGACAGGGAATGTATTCACCCCTCCACTTT. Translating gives CASRPSGQGMYSPLHF.

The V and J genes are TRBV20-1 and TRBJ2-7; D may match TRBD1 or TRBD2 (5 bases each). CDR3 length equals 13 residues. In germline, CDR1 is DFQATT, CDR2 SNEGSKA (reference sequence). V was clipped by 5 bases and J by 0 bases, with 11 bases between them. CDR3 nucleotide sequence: TGCAGTGCTGGACGAGGGGTCTCCTACGAGCAGTACTTC. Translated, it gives CSAGRGVSYEQYF.

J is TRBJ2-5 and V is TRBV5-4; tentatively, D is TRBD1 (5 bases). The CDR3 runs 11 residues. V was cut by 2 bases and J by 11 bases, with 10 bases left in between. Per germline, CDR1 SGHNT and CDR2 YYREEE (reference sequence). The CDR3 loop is CASSFAGKQYF. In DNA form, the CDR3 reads TGTGCCAGCAGCTTCGCAGGGAAGCAGTACTTC.